This T cell receptor (beta chain) came from a study of T cell responses to AZD1222 COVID-19 vaccine. The study's findings and limits: Spike-spanning, vaccine-associated CD4 TCRs were dominant at 160-218 and 743-854.

Assay used: immunoSEQ multiplex PCR; TCRdb lists only in-frame clones, some missing. The sample gives approximately 110,000 clones, just under 90% of which show up once; roughly 4.5% is in the top ten. This clone was seen a single time. Its cognate antigen is unknown. CDR3 length equals 14 residues. CDR1 is LNHDA, CDR2 SQIVND, per germline (reference sequence). Deletions cut 7 bases from V and 0 bases from J, with 10 bases between. The clonotype comes from an adult in good health. The chain uses TRBV19 and TRBJ1-5; D ambiguous. The starting material was peripheral blood, obtained on day 0 of AZD1222 vaccination. The CDR3 region is CASTKEYSNQPQHF. As DNA, the CDR3 is TGTGCCAGTACTAAGGAGTATAGCAATCAGCCCCAGCATTTT. The full variable domain, its missing parts supplied by reference TRBV19 and TRBJ1-5, is DGGITQSPKYLFRKEGQNVTLSCEQNLNHDAMYWYRQDPGQGLRLIYYSQIVNDFQKGDIAEGYSVSREKKESFPLTVTSAQKNPTAFYLCASTKEYSNQPQHFGDGTRLSIL.